What follows are 5 T cell receptor beta chains derived from one specimen sequenced in a study of identifying expanded T cells in peripheral blood. Measured with immunoSEQ multiplex PCR; TCRdb has only the in-frame clones, and not every one. Of approximately 90,000 clones in the sample, approximately 81% were seen once. The sequencing sample was made of blood. These receptors originate from a person between 18 and 69 years old in good health.

The chain recombines TRBV6-1 with TRBJ2-1; D uncertain. Germline V gives CDR1 MNHNS, CDR2 SASEGT. The V and J ends lost 1 base and 12 bases respectively, with 7 bases between them. The CDR3 has 11 amino acids. For the CDR3, the DNA is TGTGCCAGCAGTGAAGGTATGTCGCAGTTCTTC. Translated, it gives CASSEGMSQFF.

This clone was observed once. This chain joins TRBV27 and TRBJ1-1; D call uncertain. V gave up 8 bases and J gave up 1 base, with 8 bases separating them. Germline loops: CDR1 MNHEY, CDR2 SMNVEV (reference sequence). The CDR3 has 12 amino acids. This CDR3 reads CASGQSNTEAFF. CDR3 DNA: TGTGCCAGCGGGCAGTCGAACACTGAAGCTTTCTTT.

This sequence joins TRBV11-3 and TRBJ2-3, with 9 bases matching TRBD2. The junction had 16 bases not matched to a gene; V was cut back by 1 base and J by 5 bases. CDR3 size: 19 residues. CDR1 is SGHNT, CDR2 YENEEA, per germline. The CDR3 region is CASSLARRSAGGRGDTQYF. CDR3 DNA: TGTGCCAGCAGCTTAGCCCGCCGCTCAGCGGGGGGCCGAGGAGATACGCAGTATTTT.

V and J are TRBV30 and TRBJ1-5; D unclear. This CDR3 region has 14 residues. Germline V gives CDR1 GTSNPN, CDR2 SVGIG (reference sequence). V was clipped by 0 bases and J by 9 bases, with 15 bases between them. The CDR3 spells CAWSVPTGLTPQHF. The CDR3 DNA is TGTGCCTGGAGTGTCCCCACCGGGCTTACGCCCCAGCATTTT.

This clone was recorded once. This rearrangement joins TRBV6-5 to TRBJ2-3; D unclear. Trimming shortened V by 0 bases and J by 1 base, and 5 bases separated the two germline ends. CDR3 length: 14 amino acids. Germline V gene lookup returns CDR1 MNHEY and CDR2 SVGAGI. CDR3 nucleotide sequence: TGTGCCAGCAGTTACTCGACGCGCACAGATACGCAGTATTTT. Protein sequence: CASSYSTRTDTQYF.